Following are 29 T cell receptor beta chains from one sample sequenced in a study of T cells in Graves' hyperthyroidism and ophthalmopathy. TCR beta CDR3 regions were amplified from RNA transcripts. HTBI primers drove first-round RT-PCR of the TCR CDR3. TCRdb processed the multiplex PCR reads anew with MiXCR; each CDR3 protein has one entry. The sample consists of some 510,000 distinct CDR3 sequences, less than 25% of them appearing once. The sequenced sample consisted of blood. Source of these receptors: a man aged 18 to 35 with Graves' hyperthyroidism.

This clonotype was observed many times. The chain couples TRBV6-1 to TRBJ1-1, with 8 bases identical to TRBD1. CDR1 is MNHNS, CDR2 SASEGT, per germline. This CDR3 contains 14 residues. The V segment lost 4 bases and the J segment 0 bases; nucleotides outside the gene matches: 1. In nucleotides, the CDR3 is TGTGCCAGCAGTGGACAGGGGCTGAACACTGAAGCTTTCTTT. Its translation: CASSGQGLNTEAFF.

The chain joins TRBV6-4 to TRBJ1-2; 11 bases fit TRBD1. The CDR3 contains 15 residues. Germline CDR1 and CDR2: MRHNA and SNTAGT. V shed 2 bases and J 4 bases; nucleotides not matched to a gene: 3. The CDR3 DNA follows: TGTGCCAGCAGTGACGGACAGGGGGCTGGCTATGGCTACACCTTC. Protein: CASSDGQGAGYGYTF.

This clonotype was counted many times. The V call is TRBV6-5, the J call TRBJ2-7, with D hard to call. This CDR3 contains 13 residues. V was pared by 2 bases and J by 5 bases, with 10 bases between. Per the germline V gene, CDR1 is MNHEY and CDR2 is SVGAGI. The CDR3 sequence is CASSYTSGHEQYF. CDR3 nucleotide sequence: TGTGCCAGCAGTTACACGTCAGGCCACGAGCAGTACTTC.

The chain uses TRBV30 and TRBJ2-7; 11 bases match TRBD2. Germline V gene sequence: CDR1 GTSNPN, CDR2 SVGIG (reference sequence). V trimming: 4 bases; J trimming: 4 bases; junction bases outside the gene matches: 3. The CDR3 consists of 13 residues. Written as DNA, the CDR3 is TGTGCCTGGACTAGCGGGAGGTATTACGAGCAGTACTTC. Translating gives CAWTSGRYYEQYF.

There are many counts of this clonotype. CDR3 loop: CASSLGGGQGARGYTF. Written as DNA, the CDR3 is TGTGCCAGCAGCCTCGGCGGGGGACAGGGGGCTCGGGGCTACACCTTC. The chain links TRBV28 to TRBJ1-2; 12 positions match TRBD1. Germline V gene data show CDR1 as MDHEN and CDR2 as SYDVKM. The CDR3 runs to 16 residues. With V trimmed by 6 bases and J by 8 bases, 13 bases remained unmatched.

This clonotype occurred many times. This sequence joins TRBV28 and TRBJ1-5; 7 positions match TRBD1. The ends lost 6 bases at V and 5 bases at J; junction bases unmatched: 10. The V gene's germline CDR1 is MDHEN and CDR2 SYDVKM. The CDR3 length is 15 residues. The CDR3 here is CASRTGDSLDQPQHF. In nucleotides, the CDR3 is TGTGCCAGCAGGACGGGGGACAGCCTGGATCAGCCCCAGCATTTT.

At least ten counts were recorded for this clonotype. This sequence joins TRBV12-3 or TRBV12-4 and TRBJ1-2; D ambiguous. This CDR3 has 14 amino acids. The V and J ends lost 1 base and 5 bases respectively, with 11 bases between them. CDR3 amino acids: CASSLGSIGYGYTF. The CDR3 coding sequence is TGTGCCAGCAGTTTAGGTTCGATAGGGTATGGCTACACCTTC.

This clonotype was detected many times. CDR3 DNA: TGTGCCTGGAGTGTTGCTAGCTACGAGCAGTACTTC. Translated: CAWSVASYEQYF. The rearrangement links TRBV30 to TRBJ2-7; no definite D call. Germline V gene sequence: CDR1 GTSNPN, CDR2 SVGIG (reference sequence). Trimming removed 0 bases from V and 3 bases from J, with 6 bases in between. The CDR3 contains 12 residues. The whole variable domain, filled in from reference TRBV30 and TRBJ2-7, reads SQTIHQWPATLVQPVGSPLSLECTVEGTSNPNLYWYRQAAGRGLQLLFYSVGIGQISSEVPQNLSASRPQDRQFILSSKKLLLSDSGFYLCAWSVASYEQYFGPGTRLTVT.

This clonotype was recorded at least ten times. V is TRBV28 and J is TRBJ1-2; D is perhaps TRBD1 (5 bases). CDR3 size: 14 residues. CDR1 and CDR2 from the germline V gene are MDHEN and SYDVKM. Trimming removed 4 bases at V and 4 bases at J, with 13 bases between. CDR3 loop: CASSSIRDAYGYTF. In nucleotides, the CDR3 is TGTGCCAGCAGTTCGATTCGGGACGCCTATGGCTACACCTTC.

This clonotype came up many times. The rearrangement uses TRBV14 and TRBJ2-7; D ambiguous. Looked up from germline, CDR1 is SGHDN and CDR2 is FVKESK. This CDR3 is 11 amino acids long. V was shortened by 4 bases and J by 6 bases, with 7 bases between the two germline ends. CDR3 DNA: TGTGCCAGCAGCCGAGAAGCCGAGCAGTACTTC. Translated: CASSREAEQYF.

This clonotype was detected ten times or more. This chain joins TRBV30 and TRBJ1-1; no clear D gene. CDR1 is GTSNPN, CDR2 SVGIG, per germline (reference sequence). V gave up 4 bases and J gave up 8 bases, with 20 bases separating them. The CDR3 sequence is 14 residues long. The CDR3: CAWTRGLSGGEAFF. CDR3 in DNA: TGTGCCTGGACTCGCGGACTGTCCGGAGGCGAAGCTTTCTTT.

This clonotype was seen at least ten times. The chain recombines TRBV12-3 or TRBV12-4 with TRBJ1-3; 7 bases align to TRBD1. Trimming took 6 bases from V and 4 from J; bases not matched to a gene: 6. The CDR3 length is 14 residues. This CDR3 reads CASSRGGGGNTIYF. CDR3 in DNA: TGTGCCAGCAGCAGGGGGGGCGGAGGAAACACCATATATTTT.

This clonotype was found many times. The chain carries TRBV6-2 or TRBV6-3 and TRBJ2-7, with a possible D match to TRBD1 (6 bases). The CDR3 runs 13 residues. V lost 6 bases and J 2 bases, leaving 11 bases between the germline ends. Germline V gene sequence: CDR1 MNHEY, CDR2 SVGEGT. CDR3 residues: CASRRGTPYEQYF. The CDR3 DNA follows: TGTGCCAGCAGGAGGGGGACCCCCTACGAGCAGTACTTC.

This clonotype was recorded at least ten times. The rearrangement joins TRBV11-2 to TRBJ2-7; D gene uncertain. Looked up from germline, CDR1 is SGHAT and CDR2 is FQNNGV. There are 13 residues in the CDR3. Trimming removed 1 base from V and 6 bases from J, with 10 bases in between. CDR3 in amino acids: CASSLAANGEQYF. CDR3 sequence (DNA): TGTGCCAGCAGCTTAGCTGCCAACGGCGAGCAGTACTTC.

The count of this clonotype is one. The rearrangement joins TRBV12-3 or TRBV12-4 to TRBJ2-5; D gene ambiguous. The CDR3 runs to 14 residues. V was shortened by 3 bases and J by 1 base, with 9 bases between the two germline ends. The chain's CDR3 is CASSFRTIQETQYF. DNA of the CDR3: TGTGCCAGCAGTTTTCGAACAATCCAAGAGACCCAGTACTTC.

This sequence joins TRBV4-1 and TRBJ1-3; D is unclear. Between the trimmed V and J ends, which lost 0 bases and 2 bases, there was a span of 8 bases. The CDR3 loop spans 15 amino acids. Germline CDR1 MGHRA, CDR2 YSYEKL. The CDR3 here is CASSQDDGAGNTIYF. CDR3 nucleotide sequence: TGCGCCAGCAGCCAAGATGACGGTGCTGGAAACACCATATATTTT.

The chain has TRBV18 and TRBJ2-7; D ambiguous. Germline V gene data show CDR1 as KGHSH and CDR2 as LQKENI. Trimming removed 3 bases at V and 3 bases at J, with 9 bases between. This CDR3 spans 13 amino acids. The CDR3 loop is CASSPAESYEQYF. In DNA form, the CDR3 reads TGTGCCAGCTCACCGGCAGAGAGCTACGAGCAGTACTTC.

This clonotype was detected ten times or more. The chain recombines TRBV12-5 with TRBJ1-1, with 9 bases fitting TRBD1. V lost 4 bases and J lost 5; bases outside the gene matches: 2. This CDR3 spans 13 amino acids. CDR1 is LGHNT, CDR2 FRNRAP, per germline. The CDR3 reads CASGSTGGTEAFF. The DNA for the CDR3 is TGTGCTAGTGGTTCGACAGGGGGGACTGAAGCTTTCTTT.

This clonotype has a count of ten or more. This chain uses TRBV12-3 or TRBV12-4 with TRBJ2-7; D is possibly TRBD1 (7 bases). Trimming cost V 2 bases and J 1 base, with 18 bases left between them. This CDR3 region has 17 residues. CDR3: CASSLMDRRTTSYEQYF. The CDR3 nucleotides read TGTGCCAGCAGTTTAATGGACAGGAGGACTACTTCCTACGAGCAGTACTTC.

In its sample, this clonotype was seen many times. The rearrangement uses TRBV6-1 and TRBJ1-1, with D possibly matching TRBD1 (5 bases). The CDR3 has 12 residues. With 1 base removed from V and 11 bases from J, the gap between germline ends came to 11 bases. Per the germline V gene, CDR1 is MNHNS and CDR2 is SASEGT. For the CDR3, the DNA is TGTGCCAGCAGTGAAGGGACACGCCGCGCTTTCTTT. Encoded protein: CASSEGTRRAFF.

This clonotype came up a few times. CDR3 sequence (DNA): TGTGCCAGCAGCGCCCCAGCTACTGGAAACACCATATATTTT. The encoded protein is CASSAPATGNTIYF. This sequence joins TRBV9 and TRBJ1-3; D is unresolved. CDR3 length: 14 residues. Germline values: CDR1 SGDLS, CDR2 YYNGEE. V lost 3 bases, J lost 2 bases, and 9 bases lay in between.

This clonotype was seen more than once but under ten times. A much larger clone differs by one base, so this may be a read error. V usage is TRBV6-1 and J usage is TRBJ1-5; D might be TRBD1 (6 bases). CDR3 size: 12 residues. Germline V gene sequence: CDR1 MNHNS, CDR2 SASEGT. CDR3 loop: CSSSEGGTPQHF. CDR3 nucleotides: TGTTCCAGCAGTGAAGGGGGGACGCCCCAGCATTTT.

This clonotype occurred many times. CDR3 sequence (DNA): TGTGCCAGCAGTTACGCCCTAGCGGGGGACGAGCAGTACTTC. This codes for CASSYALAGDEQYF. V usage is TRBV6-5 and J usage is TRBJ2-7; 10 bases align to TRBD2. The germline V gene has CDR1 MNHEY and CDR2 SVGAGI. Trimming cost V 2 bases and J 5 bases; bases outside gene matches: 3. The CDR3 has 14 residues.

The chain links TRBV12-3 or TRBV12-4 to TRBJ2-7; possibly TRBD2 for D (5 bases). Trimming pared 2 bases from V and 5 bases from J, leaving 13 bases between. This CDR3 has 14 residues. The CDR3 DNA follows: TGTGCCAGCAGTTTACTACCGGGATTTGACGAGCAGTACTTC. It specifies CASSLLPGFDEQYF.

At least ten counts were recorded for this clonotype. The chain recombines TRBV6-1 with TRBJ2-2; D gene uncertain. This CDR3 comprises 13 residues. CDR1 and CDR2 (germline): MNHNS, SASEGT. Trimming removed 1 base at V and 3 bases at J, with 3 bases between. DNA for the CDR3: TGTGCCAGCAGTGAAGGGGACACCGGGGAGCTGTTTTTT. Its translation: CASSEGDTGELFF.

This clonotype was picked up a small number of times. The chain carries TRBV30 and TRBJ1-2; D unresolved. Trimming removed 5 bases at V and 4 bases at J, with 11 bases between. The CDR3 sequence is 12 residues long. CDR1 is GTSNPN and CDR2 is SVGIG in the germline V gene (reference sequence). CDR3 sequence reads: CAWSPGFYGYTF. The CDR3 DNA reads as TGTGCCTGGTCCCCCGGGTTCTATGGCTACACCTTC.

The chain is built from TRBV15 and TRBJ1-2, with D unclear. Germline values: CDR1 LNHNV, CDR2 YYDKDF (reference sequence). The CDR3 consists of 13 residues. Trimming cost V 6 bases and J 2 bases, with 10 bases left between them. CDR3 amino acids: CATSPDTNYGYTF. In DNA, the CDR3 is TGTGCCACCAGTCCAGACACAAACTATGGCTACACCTTC.

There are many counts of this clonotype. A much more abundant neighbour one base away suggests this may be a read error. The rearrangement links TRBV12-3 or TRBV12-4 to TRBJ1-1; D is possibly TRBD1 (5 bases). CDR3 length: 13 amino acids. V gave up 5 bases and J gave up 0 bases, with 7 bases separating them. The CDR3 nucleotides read TGTGCCAGCAGTAGACAGCTGAACACTGAAGCTTTCTTT. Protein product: CASSRQLNTEAFF.

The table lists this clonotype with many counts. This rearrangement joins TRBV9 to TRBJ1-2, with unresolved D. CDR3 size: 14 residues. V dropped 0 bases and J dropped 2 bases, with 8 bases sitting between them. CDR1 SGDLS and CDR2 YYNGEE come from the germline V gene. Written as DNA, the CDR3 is TGTGCCAGCAGCGTAGAACACATAAACTATGGCTACACCTTC. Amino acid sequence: CASSVEHINYGYTF.